Following are 29 T cell receptor beta chains from one sample sequenced in a study of shared clonotypes between healthy human individuals. Using immunoSEQ multiplex PCR, the repertoire was profiled, and TCRdb retains in-frame clones only, with some absent. This table holds roughly 1,600,000 clones, just under 99% found once. Material for sequencing was naive CD4+ T cells sorted from blood. Subset defined: CD45RA+ positively selected. Receptor source: a man aged 25 to 45 in good health.

This chain uses TRBV4-1 with TRBJ2-7; the match to TRBD2 covers 9 bases. This CDR3 is 17 amino acids long. The J segment lost 2 bases and the V segment lost 3 bases, leaving 11 bases of the junction unmatched. Germline lookup yields CDR1 MGHRA and CDR2 YSYEKL. The CDR3 loop reads CASSHLGGLAQTYEQYF. CDR3 bases: TGCGCCAGCAGCCACTTGGGGGGACTAGCCCAAACCTACGAGCAGTACTTC.

The rearrangement uses TRBV5-1 and TRBJ2-1, with D possibly TRBD2 on 6 matching bases. The germline V and J ends were trimmed by 4 bases and 0 bases, with 11 bases remaining between them. CDR1 and CDR2 (germline): SGHRS, YFSETQ. The CDR3 has 15 residues. CDR3 DNA sequence: TGCGCCAGCAGCAATAGCGGAGGCTCCTACAATGAGCAGTTCTTC. It translates to CASSNSGGSYNEQFF.

V is TRBV4-3 and J is TRBJ2-7; perhaps TRBD2 as D (6 bases). This CDR3 comprises 13 residues. V gave up 3 bases and J gave up 7 bases, with 13 bases separating them. CDR1 LGHNA and CDR2 YSLEER come from the germline V gene. The CDR3: CASSQIPGTEQYF. The CDR3 DNA reads as TGCGCCAGCAGCCAGATTCCCGGGACTGAGCAGTACTTC.

The chain is built from TRBV21-1 and TRBJ2-7. TRBV21-1 is a pseudogene locus. The CDR3 is 13 residues long. As DNA, the CDR3 is TGTGCCAGCAGCAAAAAGCCAGCCTACGAGCAGTACTTC. Translated, it gives CASSKKPAYEQYF.

The V call is TRBV18, the J call TRBJ1-2; D is perhaps TRBD1 (5 bases). This CDR3 contains 16 residues. V gave up 3 bases and J gave up 4 bases, with 18 bases separating them. Germline V gives CDR1 KGHSH, CDR2 LQKENI. CDR3 region: CASSPPSGGRGYGYTF. CDR3 coding DNA: TGTGCCAGCTCACCGCCGTCGGGGGGTCGAGGCTATGGCTACACCTTC.

This rearrangement joins TRBV19 to TRBJ1-5; TRBD1 matches at 7 bases. This CDR3 region has 14 residues. J lost 5 bases, V lost 4 bases, and 5 bases had no gene match. Germline V lookup: CDR1 LNHDA, CDR2 SQIVND (reference sequence). The CDR3 region has the DNA TGTGCCAGTAGTAGGACAGGAGATGATCAGCCCCAGCATTTT. Residues: CASSRTGDDQPQHF.

The chain recombines TRBV11-3 with TRBJ2-2; D is unresolved. From germline, CDR1 is SGHNT and CDR2 YENEEA. V was shortened by 0 bases and J by 4 bases, with 15 bases between the two germline ends. The CDR3 spans 17 residues. CDR3 DNA sequence: TGTGCCAGCAGCTTAGACTCCTCGGTCCTAAGCACCGGGGAGCTGTTTTTT. It codes for CASSLDSSVLSTGELFF.

The CDR3 spells CAISAGSWELFF. CDR3 in DNA: TGTGCCATCAGTGCTGGTAGCTGGGAGCTGTTTTTT. The chain links TRBV10-3 to TRBJ2-2; D gene ambiguous. The CDR3 totals 12 residues. Trimming cost V 4 bases and J 9 bases, with 9 bases left between them. Per germline, CDR1 ENHRY and CDR2 SYGVKD.

The chain is built from TRBV18 and TRBJ1-5; TRBD1 aligns across 8 bases. V was clipped by 1 base and J by 5 bases; unmatched bases: 4. The CDR3 length is 15 residues. The germline CDR1 and CDR2 sequences are KGHSH and LQKENI. DNA of the CDR3: TGTGCCAGCTCACCACGACAGGGGCGGGATCAGCCCCAGCATTTT. Translated: CASSPRQGRDQPQHF.

A word on this clone: In the same sample, other DNA sequences code for this CDR3. The chain carries TRBV5-1 and TRBJ2-2; no definite D call. Trimming took off 0 bases at V and 1 base at J, with 4 bases between the two ends. The germline V gene encodes CDR1 SGHRS and CDR2 YFSETQ. This CDR3 is 14 amino acids long. CDR3 sequence: CASSLGVNTGELFF. The CDR3, as DNA: TGCGCCAGCAGCTTGGGAGTGAACACCGGGGAGCTGTTTTTT.

The rearrangement joins TRBV18 to TRBJ2-1, with D perhaps assigned TRBD1 or TRBD2 (5 bases each). The CDR3 loop spans 19 amino acids. The V gene's germline CDR1 is KGHSH and CDR2 LQKENI. V dropped 5 bases and J dropped 5 bases, with 28 bases sitting between them. For the CDR3, the DNA is TGTGCCAGCTCATCTTTGACCCTAAGCCCGGGACGGGCGGACAATGAGCAGTTCTTC. This encodes CASSSLTLSPGRADNEQFF.

Notes on this clone: The same CDR3 arises from other DNA sequences in this sample as well. The V gene is TRBV9, the J gene TRBJ2-3; no clear D. Germline loops: CDR1 SGDLS, CDR2 YYNGEE. This CDR3 spans 12 amino acids. V was trimmed by 0 bases and J by 5 bases, leaving 4 bases between them. In DNA, the CDR3 is TGTGCCAGCAGCGTAGAAGGAGATACGCAGTATTTT. Translation gives CASSVEGDTQYF.

V and J are TRBV5-1 and TRBJ2-3, with TRBD2 matching over 12 bases. The trim removed 0 bases at V and 1 base at J, leaving 15 bases unmatched. The V gene's germline CDR1 is SGHRS and CDR2 YFSETQ. The CDR3 runs to 21 residues. Here the CDR3 reads CASSLVGTSGPQGGRTDTQYF. CDR3 nucleotide sequence: TGCGCCAGCAGCTTGGTCGGGACTAGCGGGCCACAGGGAGGGCGCACAGATACGCAGTATTTT.

This chain uses TRBV7-9 with TRBJ2-1; D perhaps matches TRBD2 (7 bases). CDR3 size: 18 residues. Germline V gene sequence: CDR1 SEHNR, CDR2 FQNEAQ (reference sequence). Trimming pared 1 base from V and 8 bases from J, leaving 24 bases between. The CDR3 region is CASSLVGGLAEGGHEQFF. DNA of the CDR3: TGTGCCAGCAGCTTAGTAGGTGGGCTAGCGGAGGGGGGCCATGAGCAGTTCTTC.

The CDR3 is CASSLILGAGGLSTDTQYF. The CDR3 coding sequence is TGTGCCAGCAGCTTAATCCTTGGGGCGGGAGGCCTCAGCACAGATACGCAGTATTTT. The chain carries TRBV7-2 and TRBJ2-3, with TRBD2 identical over 8 bases. The CDR3 extends over 19 amino acids. The junction had 13 bases not matched to a gene; V was cut back by 2 bases and J by 0 bases. Germline V CDR1 and CDR2: SGHTA, FQGNSA.

This sequence joins TRBV6-5 and TRBJ1-2, with TRBD1 matching 7 bases. The CDR3 totals 13 residues. Germline CDR1 is MNHEY and CDR2 is SVGAGI. Germline trimming cut 2 bases from V and 8 bases from J; bases unmatched to any gene: 5. The CDR3 DNA sequence: TGTGCCAGCAGTTACCCGGGACAGAGAGGCTACACCTTC. This codes for CASSYPGQRGYTF.

This chain joins TRBV5-1 and TRBJ2-1; the match to TRBD2 covers 11 bases. The CDR3 spans 14 residues. From germline, CDR1 is SGHRS and CDR2 YFSETQ. With 6 bases clipped from V and 4 bases from J, the junction kept 3 bases outside the gene matches. This CDR3 is CASTGTSGYNEQFF. CDR3 sequence (DNA): TGCGCCAGCACGGGGACTAGCGGTTACAATGAGCAGTTCTTC.

The rearrangement uses TRBV9 and TRBJ2-3; tentatively, D is TRBD2 (5 bases). This CDR3 is built from 14 residues. The germline V gene has CDR1 SGDLS and CDR2 YYNGEE. V lost 3 bases to trimming and J lost 2 bases, with 10 bases between them. The chain's CDR3 is CASSERQPTDTQYF. CDR3 coding DNA: TGTGCCAGCAGCGAGCGGCAGCCCACAGATACGCAGTATTTT.

The chain is built from TRBV5-1 and TRBJ2-5; D is unresolved. The germline V and J ends were trimmed by 4 bases and 1 base, with 17 bases remaining between them. CDR3 size: 16 residues. The germline gives CDR1 SGHRS, CDR2 YFSETQ. This CDR3 reads CASSLDGTGSQETQYF. The CDR3 coding sequence is TGCGCCAGCAGCCTGGACGGAACGGGTTCCCAAGAGACCCAGTACTTC.

CDR3 nucleotide sequence: TGCGCCAGCAGTGTTCGTACCCAAGAGACCCAGTACTTC. It encodes CASSVRTQETQYF. The chain combines TRBV10-2 with TRBJ2-5; D is uncertain. The CDR3 has 13 amino acids. V was shortened by 4 bases and J by 1 base, with 7 bases between the two germline ends. From germline, CDR1 is WSHSY and CDR2 SAAADI.

The rearrangement joins TRBV19 to TRBJ1-4; the D gene is possibly TRBD1 (6 bases). This CDR3 region has 14 residues. V shed 5 bases and J shed 6 bases, with 13 bases lying between them. Germline V gene data show CDR1 as LNHDA and CDR2 as SQIVND (reference sequence). The CDR3 sequence: CASSRTDWDEKLFF. The CDR3 nucleotides read TGTGCCAGTAGTCGGACAGACTGGGATGAAAAACTGTTTTTT.

CDR3 nucleotides: TGCAGTGCTGACAACACAGATACGCAGTATTTT. This gives the protein CSADNTDTQYF. The chain employs TRBV20-1 and TRBJ2-3, with unresolved D. CDR1 is DFQATT, CDR2 SNEGSKA, per germline (reference sequence). Trimming pared 5 bases from V and 2 bases from J, leaving 5 bases between. CDR3 length equals 11 residues.

The V gene is TRBV6-1, the J gene TRBJ2-7; perhaps TRBD2 as D (5 bases). The ends were cut back, 6 bases at V and 4 bases at J, with 7 bases in the middle. Germline loops: CDR1 MNHNS, CDR2 SASEGT. There are 11 residues in the CDR3. The CDR3 reads CASRREYEQYF. DNA for the CDR3: TGTGCCAGCAGAAGGGAGTACGAGCAGTACTTC.

V is TRBV29-1 and J is TRBJ1-5; maybe TRBD1 (6 bases). The V gene's germline CDR1 is SQVTM and CDR2 ANQGSEA. This CDR3 region has 14 residues. V was clipped by 6 bases and J by 1 base, with 13 bases between them. The DNA for the CDR3 is TGCAGCGTGAACCGGGACACAAGCAATCAGCCCCAGCATTTT. This codes for CSVNRDTSNQPQHF.

The chain combines TRBV19 with TRBJ2-2, with 7 nucleotides matching TRBD1. CDR1 LNHDA and CDR2 SQIVND come from the germline V gene (reference sequence). The ends lost 0 bases at V and 0 bases at J; junction bases unmatched: 7. The CDR3 spans 18 residues. DNA of the CDR3: TGTGCCAGTAGTATAGATACCGACGGGACAGCGAACACCGGGGAGCTGTTTTTT. This sequence encodes CASSIDTDGTANTGELFF.

This chain connects TRBV6-1 to TRBJ2-7; D remains unclear. Germline CDR1 MNHNS, CDR2 SASEGT. The CDR3 extends over 13 amino acids. V was shortened by 11 bases and J by 0 bases, with 14 bases between the two germline ends. This chain's CDR3 is CASNPVSSYEQYF. In DNA, the CDR3 is TGTGCCTCCAACCCGGTAAGCTCCTACGAGCAGTACTTC.

V usage is TRBV28 and J usage is TRBJ2-1; D is unresolved. The CDR3 contains 15 residues. The germline V gene has CDR1 MDHEN and CDR2 SYDVKM. Trimming shortened V by 2 bases and J by 0 bases, and 8 bases separated the two germline ends. The CDR3 sequence is CASSLRTSSYNEQFF. In nucleotides, the CDR3 is TGTGCCAGCAGTTTAAGGACGAGCTCCTACAATGAGCAGTTCTTC. Full variable domain (remainder filled in from reference TRBV28 and TRBJ2-1): DVKVTQSSRYLVKRTGEKVFLECVQDMDHENMFWYRQDPGLGLRLIYFSYDVKMKEKGDIPEGYSVSREKKERFSLILESASTNQTSMYLCASSLRTSSYNEQFFGPGTRLTVL.

The chain is built from TRBV5-5 and TRBJ1-2; 7 nucleotides align to TRBD1. The J segment lost 0 bases and the V segment lost 5 bases, leaving 4 bases of the junction unmatched. The CDR3 is 14 amino acids. CDR1 and CDR2 from the germline V gene are SGHKS and YYEKEE (reference sequence). The CDR3 here is CASRYRGANYGYTF. DNA of the CDR3: TGTGCCAGCAGATACAGGGGTGCTAACTATGGCTACACCTTC.

CDR3 sequence reads: CASSNRGGSTEAFF. The DNA of the CDR3 is TGTGCCAGCTCGAACAGGGGTGGAAGCACTGAAGCTTTCTTT. The chain carries TRBV18 and TRBJ1-1; 7 bases are shared with TRBD1. The CDR3 loop spans 14 amino acids. J was trimmed by 4 bases and V by 6 bases; bases with no gene match: 8. CDR1 is KGHSH, CDR2 LQKENI, per germline.